These 22 T cell receptor beta chains originate from one sample sequenced in a study of Ad26.COV2.S vaccination and SARS-CoV-2 variants. Assay: immunoSEQ multiplex PCR; the TCRdb copy retains only in-frame clones and omits some. The sample shows hundreds of thousands of clones, 89% of them seen only once. Noted treatment: around 19 received Ad26.COV2.S at low or high dose, single or two shots; five or six received placebo; per-sample allocation not given. At day 63 after the first vaccine or placebo injection, samples were drawn. Sequenced here: peripheral blood, sampled in a trial of Ad26.COV2.S vaccine versus placebo. These receptors all stem from a person between 18 and 65 years old who received the Ad26.COV2.S COVID-19 vaccine or a placebo.

The CDR3 protein is CASSVGQGLGGYTF. CDR3 coding DNA: TGCGCCAGCAGCGTCGGACAGGGGCTGGGTGGCTACACCTTC. This rearrangement joins TRBV5-1 to TRBJ1-2; 9 bases are shared with TRBD1. Trimming at V came to 4 bases and at J to 7 bases, leaving 8 bases not matched to a gene. The CDR3 extends over 14 amino acids. CDR1 SGHRS and CDR2 YFSETQ come from the germline V gene.

The chain couples TRBV2 to TRBJ1-1, with a weak D call TRBD1 (5 bases). The germline CDR1 and CDR2 sequences are SNHLY and FYNNEI. The length of the CDR3 is 14 residues. Trimming stripped 4 bases from V and 6 bases from J, with 15 bases between. For the CDR3, the DNA is TGTGCCAGCAGTGGTCAGGGAGGAGGGGCTGAAGCTTTCTTT. Translating gives CASSGQGGGAEAFF. Based on the CDR3 plus reference TRBV2 and TRBJ1-1, the full variable domain is EPEVTQTPSHQVTQMGQEVILRCVPISNHLYFYWYRQILGQKVEFLVSFYNNEISEKSEIFDDQFSVERPDGSNFTLKIRSTKLEDSAMYFCASSGQGGGAEAFFGQGTRLTVV.

The genes are TRBV7-2 and TRBJ1-1; 7 nucleotides agree with TRBD1. Germline CDR1 SGHTA, CDR2 FQGNSA. Losses at the gene ends were 1 base for V and 6 bases for J; bases not matched to a gene: 14. This CDR3 is built from 17 residues. The CDR3 loop reads CASSLDLQAGGLAEAFF. The CDR3 bases are TGTGCCAGCAGCTTAGATCTTCAGGCAGGGGGGTTGGCTGAAGCTTTCTTT. The whole variable domain, remainder taken from reference TRBV7-2 and TRBJ1-1, is GAGVSQSPSNKVTEKGKDVELRCDPISGHTALYWYRQSLGQGLEFLIYFQGNSAPDKSGLPSDRFSAERTGGSVSTLTIQRTQQEDSAVYLCASSLDLQAGGLAEAFFGQGTRLTVV.

This rearrangement joins TRBV12-5 to TRBJ2-5; D remains unclear. The V gene lost 5 bases and the J gene lost 4 bases, with 11 bases spanning the gap. Per germline, CDR1 LGHNT and CDR2 FRNRAP. The CDR3 loop spans 13 amino acids. The CDR3 DNA reads as TGTGCTAGTGGTGCTCCTTGGGGAGAGACCCAGTACTTC. It encodes CASGAPWGETQYF.

The chain is built from TRBV19 and TRBJ2-1, with a possible D match to TRBD2 (6 bases). Looked up from germline, CDR1 is LNHDA and CDR2 is SQIVND (reference sequence). This CDR3 comprises 13 residues. Trimming stripped 4 bases from V and 9 bases from J, with 13 bases between. DNA for the CDR3: TGTGCCAGTAGTACCGATGGGGGAGGTGAGCAGTTCTTC. It specifies CASSTDGGGEQFF.

The CDR3 DNA reads TGTGCCAGTAGTCGGAAGAACACTGAAGCTTTCTTT. Translation: CASSRKNTEAFF. The chain joins TRBV19 to TRBJ1-1; D uncertain. With 5 bases removed from V and 1 base from J, the gap between germline ends came to 5 bases. CDR1 and CDR2 (germline): LNHDA, SQIVND (reference sequence). The CDR3 runs to 12 residues. The full variable domain, rest sourced from reference TRBV19 and TRBJ1-1, is DGGITQSPKYLFRKEGQNVTLSCEQNLNHDAMYWYRQDPGQGLRLIYYSQIVNDFQKGDIAEGYSVSREKKESFPLTVTSAQKNPTAFYLCASSRKNTEAFFGQGTRLTVV.

The rearrangement links TRBV5-6 to TRBJ2-3, with D unclear. Trimming shortened V by 2 bases and J by 4 bases, and 14 bases separated the two germline ends. Germline V lookup: CDR1 SGHDT, CDR2 YYEEEE. The CDR3 runs to 15 residues. CDR3 nucleotide sequence: TGTGCCAGCAGCTTAGTAGACTCCCGAGCAGATACGCAGTATTTT. Translated, it gives CASSLVDSRADTQYF.

The rearrangement links TRBV19 to TRBJ2-2; D tentatively fits TRBD1 or TRBD2 (6 bases each). The V gene's germline CDR1 is LNHDA and CDR2 SQIVND (reference sequence). The CDR3 totals 15 residues. Trimming took off 3 bases at V and 1 base at J, with 9 bases between the two ends. CDR3 sequence reads: CASSIGGGNTGELFF. CDR3 coding DNA: TGTGCCAGTAGTATCGGGGGCGGGAACACCGGGGAGCTGTTTTTT.

This clone was observed once. The V gene is TRBV19, the J gene TRBJ1-1, with 9 bases matching TRBD1. The CDR3 runs to 16 residues. Germline V gene data show CDR1 as LNHDA and CDR2 as SQIVND (reference sequence). Trimming cost V 4 bases and J 7 bases; bases outside gene matches: 13. The CDR3 DNA is TGTGCCAGTAGTAACCAACCCGCAACAGGGGGCCTTGAAGCTTTCTTT. It is translated as CASSNQPATGGLEAFF.

In its sample, this clone was seen once. The J gene is TRBJ2-2, the V gene TRBV6-4, with D unclear. Germline loops: CDR1 MRHNA, CDR2 SNTAGT. The CDR3 extends over 15 amino acids. Between the trimmed V and J ends, which lost 0 bases and 2 bases, there was a span of 7 bases. DNA of the CDR3: TGTGCCAGCAGTGACTCATACAGAAACACCGGGGAGCTGTTTTTT. It codes for CASSDSYRNTGELFF.

The genes are TRBV7-8 and TRBJ1-1; no definite D call. The V and J ends lost 3 bases and 1 base respectively, with 6 bases between them. Germline loops: CDR1 SGHVS, CDR2 FQNEAQ. The CDR3 length is 13 residues. The CDR3 loop reads CASSFLKNTEAFF. DNA of the CDR3: TGTGCCAGCAGCTTCTTGAAGAACACTGAAGCTTTCTTT. Supplemented by reference TRBV7-8 and TRBJ1-1, the full variable domain reads GAGVSQSPRYKVAKRGQDVALRCDPISGHVSLFWYQQALGQGPEFLTYFQNEAQLDKSGLPSDRFFAERPEGSVSTLKIQRTQQEDSAVYLCASSFLKNTEAFFGQGTRLTVV.

The chain employs TRBV28 and TRBJ2-7; 13 bases match TRBD2. CDR1 and CDR2 from the germline V gene are MDHEN and SYDVKM. Trimming at V came to 2 bases and at J to 5 bases, leaving 6 bases not matched to a gene. This CDR3 spans 16 amino acids. CDR3 protein: CASSLPGLAGDHEQYF. The DNA of the CDR3 is TGTGCCAGCAGTTTACCCGGACTAGCGGGGGATCACGAGCAGTACTTC. Variable domain in full (rest from reference TRBV28 and TRBJ2-7): DVKVTQSSRYLVKRTGEKVFLECVQDMDHENMFWYRQDPGLGLRLIYFSYDVKMKEKGDIPEGYSVSREKKERFSLILESASTNQTSMYLCASSLPGLAGDHEQYFGPGTRLTVT.

The chain links TRBV6-5 to TRBJ2-2; no definite D call. CDR1 and CDR2 (germline): MNHEY, SVGAGI. There are 15 residues in the CDR3. V was pared by 5 bases and J by 5 bases, with 15 bases between. CDR3 protein: CASSPRPERTGELFF. The CDR3 bases are TGTGCCAGCAGTCCCAGACCGGAGAGGACCGGGGAGCTGTTTTTT.

This sequence joins TRBV6-2 or TRBV6-3 and TRBJ2-7; D is possibly TRBD2 (6 bases). V was pared by 6 bases and J by 7 bases, with 19 bases between. The CDR3 loop spans 14 amino acids. Germline loops: CDR1 MNHEY, CDR2 SVGEGT. The CDR3 region is CASSPVGGSREQYV. As DNA, the CDR3 is TGTGCCAGCAGCCCGGTTGGGGGGAGTAGAGAGCAGTACGTC.

This sequence joins TRBV12-3 or TRBV12-4 and TRBJ2-1, with a possible D match to TRBD2 (6 bases). The CDR3 consists of 12 residues. V shed 10 bases and J shed 10 bases, with 17 bases lying between them. CDR3 DNA sequence: TGTGCCATCTCGGGACTCCCGACCGAGCAGTTCTTC. This sequence encodes CAISGLPTEQFF.

The chain couples TRBV5-1 to TRBJ2-3, with 7 bases aligning to TRBD2. V shed 5 bases and J 0 bases; nucleotides not matched to a gene: 3. The CDR3 runs to 14 residues. Germline-derived CDR1 and CDR2 are SGHRS and YFSETQ. In nucleotides, the CDR3 is TGCGCCAGCAGTCGGGACTATAGCACAGATACGCAGTATTTT. It codes for CASSRDYSTDTQYF.

This chain joins TRBV18 and TRBJ2-3; D is undetermined. Germline loops: CDR1 KGHSH, CDR2 LQKENI. V lost 4 bases and J lost 3, with 8 bases in between. The CDR3 consists of 13 residues. CDR3 loop: CASSQTSTDTQYF. Here the CDR3 DNA reads TGTGCCAGCTCACAGACGTCAACAGATACGCAGTATTTT.

The CDR3 sequence is CASSANPGQGAGTEAFF. In DNA, the CDR3 is TGTGCCAGCAGCGCTAACCCGGGACAGGGGGCTGGGACTGAAGCTTTCTTT. This chain connects TRBV9 to TRBJ1-1; TRBD1 matches at 12 bases. J gave up 5 bases and V 3 bases, and 11 bases lay outside the gene matches. Germline V gives CDR1 SGDLS, CDR2 YYNGEE. CDR3 size: 17 residues.

V is TRBV28 and J is TRBJ2-7, with 9 bases identical to TRBD1. The CDR3 totals 17 residues. Losses at the gene ends were 5 bases for V and 1 base for J; bases not matched to a gene: 12. The germline gives CDR1 MDHEN, CDR2 SYDVKM. CDR3 protein: CASSAPNSGTGSYEQYF. The CDR3 DNA follows: TGTGCCAGCAGTGCCCCGAATTCGGGGACAGGGTCCTACGAGCAGTACTTC.

This chain links TRBV5-4 with TRBJ2-5; 9 bases line up with TRBD2. The length of the CDR3 is 14 residues. The germline V gene encodes CDR1 SGHNT and CDR2 YYREEE (reference sequence). V lost 1 base and J lost 5; bases outside the gene matches: 3. CDR3 sequence (DNA): TGTGCCAGCAGCTTGCCACTAGCGGGCGAGACCCAGTACTTC. Protein sequence: CASSLPLAGETQYF.

The CDR3 bases are TGTGCTAGTGGCCAGACAGGGAGCAATCAGCCCCAGCATTTT. It specifies CASGQTGSNQPQHF. The chain recombines TRBV12-5 with TRBJ1-5; the match to TRBD1 covers 7 bases. This CDR3 region has 14 residues. The germline gives CDR1 LGHNT, CDR2 FRNRAP. After removal of 6 bases from V and 1 base from J, the junction contained 3 bases not matched to a gene.

The chain recombines TRBV28 with TRBJ1-6; tentatively, D is TRBD1 (6 bases). The V end was cut by 2 bases, the J end by 8 bases, with 10 bases between. CDR1 and CDR2 (germline): MDHEN, SYDVKM. This CDR3 spans 14 amino acids. In nucleotides, the CDR3 is TGTGCCAGCAGTTTACTACAGGGAGATTCACCCCTCCACTTT. This codes for CASSLLQGDSPLHF.